This TCR beta chain was captured in a study of post-analysis software for immune sequencing data. Study in general: In terms of disease course, relapsing-remitting, secondary progressive and progressive-relapsing multiple sclerosis were included.

Concerning this clonotype itself: As yet, its antigen is unknown.

Broader study findings: With F measure, samples from one preparation batch clustered together strongly. Five TRBV segments (TRBV5-6, TRBV5-1 and TRBV20-1 among them) occurred more frequently in patients than in controls.

TCR beta libraries were prepared from cDNA with unique molecular identifiers. Starting from roughly 1.1 to 9.2 million T cells, the study yielded roughly 0.5 million cDNA molecules. TCRdb processed the PCR reads anew with MiXCR; each CDR3 protein has one entry. The profile shows 700,000 to 900,000 distinct CDR3 sequences, 46% of them singletons. Trimming took 2 bases from V and 4 from J, leaving 8 bases between them. The CDR3 runs 13 residues. CDR1 MNHNY and CDR2 SVGAGI come from the germline V gene (reference sequence). The material sequenced was blood. The sequence was collected from a girl aged 5-17 years with multiple sclerosis. This rearrangement joins TRBV6-6 to TRBJ2-5; D remains ambiguous. CDR3 region: CASSYRNRETQYF. Written as DNA, the CDR3 is TGTGCCAGCAGTTACCGGAATAGAGAGACCCAGTACTTC.